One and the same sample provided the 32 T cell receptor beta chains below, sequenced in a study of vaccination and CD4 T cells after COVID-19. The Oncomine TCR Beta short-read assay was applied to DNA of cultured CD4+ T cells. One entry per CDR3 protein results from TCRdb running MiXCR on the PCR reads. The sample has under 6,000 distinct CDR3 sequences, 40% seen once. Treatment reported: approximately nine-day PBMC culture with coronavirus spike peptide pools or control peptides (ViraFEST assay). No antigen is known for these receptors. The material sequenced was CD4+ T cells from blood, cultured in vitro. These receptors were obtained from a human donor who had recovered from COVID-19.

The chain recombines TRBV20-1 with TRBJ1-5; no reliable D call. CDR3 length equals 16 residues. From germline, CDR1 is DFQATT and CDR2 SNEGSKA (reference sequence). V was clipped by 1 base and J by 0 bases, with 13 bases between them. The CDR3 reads CSARGIDIDSNQPQHF. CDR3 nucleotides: TGCAGTGCTAGAGGCATAGACATAGATAGCAATCAGCCCCAGCATTTT.

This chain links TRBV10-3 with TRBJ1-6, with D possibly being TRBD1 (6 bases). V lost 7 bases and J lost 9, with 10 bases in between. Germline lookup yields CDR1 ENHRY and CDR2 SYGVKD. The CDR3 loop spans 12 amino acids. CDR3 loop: CAINRVGSPLHF. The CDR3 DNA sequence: TGTGCCATCAACAGGGTGGGTTCACCCCTCCACTTT.

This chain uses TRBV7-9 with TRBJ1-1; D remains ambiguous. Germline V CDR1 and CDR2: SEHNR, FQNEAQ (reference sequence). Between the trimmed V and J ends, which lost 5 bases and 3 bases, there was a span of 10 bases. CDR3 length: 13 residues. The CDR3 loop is CASSVRPDTEAFF. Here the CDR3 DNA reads TGTGCCAGCAGCGTACGGCCAGACACTGAAGCTTTCTTT.

The CDR3 loop reads CASGNPGQGGGNTIYF. The CDR3 region has the DNA TGTGCCAGCGGCAACCCGGGACAGGGAGGTGGAAACACCATATATTTT. This sequence joins TRBV6-1 and TRBJ1-3, with TRBD1 matching over 9 bases. Trimming cost V 8 bases and J 3 bases; bases outside gene matches: 11. This CDR3 is built from 16 residues. The germline V gene encodes CDR1 MNHNS and CDR2 SASEGT.

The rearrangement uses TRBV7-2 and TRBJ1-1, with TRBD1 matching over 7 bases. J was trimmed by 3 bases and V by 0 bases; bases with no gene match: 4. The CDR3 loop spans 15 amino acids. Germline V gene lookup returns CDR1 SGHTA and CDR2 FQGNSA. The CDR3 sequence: CASSLALGQDTEAFF. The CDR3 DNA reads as TGTGCCAGCAGCTTAGCGCTCGGACAGGACACTGAAGCTTTCTTT. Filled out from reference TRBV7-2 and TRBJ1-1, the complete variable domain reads GAGVSQSPSNKVTEKGKDVELRCDPISGHTALYWYRQSLGQGLEFLIYFQGNSAPDKSGLPSDRFSAERTGGSVSTLTIQRTQQEDSAVYLCASSLALGQDTEAFFGQGTRLTVV.

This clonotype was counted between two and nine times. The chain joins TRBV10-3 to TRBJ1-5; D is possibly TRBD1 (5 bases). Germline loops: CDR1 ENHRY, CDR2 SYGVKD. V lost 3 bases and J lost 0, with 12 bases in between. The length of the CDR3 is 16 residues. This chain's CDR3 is CAISERGLNSNQPQHF. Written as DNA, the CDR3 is TGTGCCATCAGTGAAAGGGGCCTTAATAGCAATCAGCCCCAGCATTTT.

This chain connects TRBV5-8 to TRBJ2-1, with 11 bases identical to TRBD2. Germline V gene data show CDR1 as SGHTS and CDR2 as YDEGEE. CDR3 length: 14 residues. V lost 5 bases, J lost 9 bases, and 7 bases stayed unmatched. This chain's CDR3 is CASRDSGRAAEQFF. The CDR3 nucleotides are TGTGCCAGCAGGGATAGCGGGAGGGCCGCTGAGCAGTTCTTC.

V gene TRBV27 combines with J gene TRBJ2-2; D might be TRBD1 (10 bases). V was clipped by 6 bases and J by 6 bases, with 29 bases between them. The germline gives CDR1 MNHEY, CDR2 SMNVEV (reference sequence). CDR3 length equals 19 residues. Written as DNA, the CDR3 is TGTGCCAGCAGGGGGACAGGGGTATCGCGGGGGGGCCGGTCCGGGGAGCTGTTTTTT. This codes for CASRGTGVSRGGRSGELFF.

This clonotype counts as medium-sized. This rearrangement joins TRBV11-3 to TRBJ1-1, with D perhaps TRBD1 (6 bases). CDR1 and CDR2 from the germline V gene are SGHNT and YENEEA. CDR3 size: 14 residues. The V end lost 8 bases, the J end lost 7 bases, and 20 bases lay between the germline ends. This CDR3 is CASRDTSSRSEAFF. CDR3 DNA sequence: TGTGCCAGCCGGGACACCTCAAGTCGTAGTGAAGCTTTCTTT.

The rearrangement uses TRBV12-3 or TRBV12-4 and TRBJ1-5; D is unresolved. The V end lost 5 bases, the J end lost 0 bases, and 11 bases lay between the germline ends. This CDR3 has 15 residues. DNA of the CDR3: TGTGCCAGCAGTCAGTCTATCTATAGCAATCAGCCCCAGCATTTT. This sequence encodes CASSQSIYSNQPQHF.

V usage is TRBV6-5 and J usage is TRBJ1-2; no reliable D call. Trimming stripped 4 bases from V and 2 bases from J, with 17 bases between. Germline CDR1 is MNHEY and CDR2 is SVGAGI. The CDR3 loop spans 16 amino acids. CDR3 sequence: CASSSRHDGGNYGYTF. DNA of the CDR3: TGTGCCAGCAGTTCCCGACACGACGGCGGGAACTATGGCTACACCTTC.

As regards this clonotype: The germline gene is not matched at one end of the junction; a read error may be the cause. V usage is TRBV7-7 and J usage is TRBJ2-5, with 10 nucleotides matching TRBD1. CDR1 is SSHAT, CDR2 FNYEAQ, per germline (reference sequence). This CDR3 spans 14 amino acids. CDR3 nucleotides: TGTGCTAGCAGCAAGACAGGGGGCGGAGAGACCCAGTACTTC. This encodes CASSKTGGGETQYF.

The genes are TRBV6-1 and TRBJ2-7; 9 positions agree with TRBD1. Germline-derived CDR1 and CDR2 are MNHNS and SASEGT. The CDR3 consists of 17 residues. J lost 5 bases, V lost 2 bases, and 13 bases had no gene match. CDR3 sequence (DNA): TGTGCCAGCAGTGAAAAGGGACAGGGCAGGTTGAAAAACGAGCAGTACTTC. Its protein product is CASSEKGQGRLKNEQYF.

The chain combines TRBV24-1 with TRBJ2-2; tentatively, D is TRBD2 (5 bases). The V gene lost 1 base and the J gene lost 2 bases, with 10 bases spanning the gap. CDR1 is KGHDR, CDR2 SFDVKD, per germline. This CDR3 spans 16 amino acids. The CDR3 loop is CATSDFSGLNTGELFF. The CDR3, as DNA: TGTGCCACCAGTGATTTCAGCGGACTTAACACCGGGGAGCTGTTTTTT.

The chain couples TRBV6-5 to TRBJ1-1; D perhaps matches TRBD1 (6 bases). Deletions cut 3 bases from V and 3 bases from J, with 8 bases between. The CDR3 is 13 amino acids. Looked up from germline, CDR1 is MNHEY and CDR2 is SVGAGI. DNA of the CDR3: TGTGCCAGCAGTTATAGGGGGTACACTGAAGCTTTCTTT. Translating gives CASSYRGYTEAFF.

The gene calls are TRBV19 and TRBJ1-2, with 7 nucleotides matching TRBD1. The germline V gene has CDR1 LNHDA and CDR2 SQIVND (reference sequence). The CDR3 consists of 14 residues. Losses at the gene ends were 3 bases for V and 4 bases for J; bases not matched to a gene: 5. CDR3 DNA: TGTGCCAGTAGTATCTCGGCAGGGGGCTATGGCTACACCTTC. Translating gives CASSISAGGYGYTF.

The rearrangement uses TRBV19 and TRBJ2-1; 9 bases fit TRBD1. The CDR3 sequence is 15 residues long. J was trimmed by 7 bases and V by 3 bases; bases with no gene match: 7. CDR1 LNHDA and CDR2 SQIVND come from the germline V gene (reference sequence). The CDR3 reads CASSIRTGADNEQFF. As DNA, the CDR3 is TGTGCCAGTAGTATCAGGACAGGGGCGGATAATGAGCAGTTCTTC.

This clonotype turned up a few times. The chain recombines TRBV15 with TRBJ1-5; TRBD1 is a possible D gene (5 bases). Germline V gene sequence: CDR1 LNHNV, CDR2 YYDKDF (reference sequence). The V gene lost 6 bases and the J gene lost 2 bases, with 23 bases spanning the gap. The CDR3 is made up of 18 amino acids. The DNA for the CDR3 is TGTGCCACCAGTACGAACCTAGTGGGGGGAATACGCAATCAGCCCCAGCATTTT. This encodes CATSTNLVGGIRNQPQHF.

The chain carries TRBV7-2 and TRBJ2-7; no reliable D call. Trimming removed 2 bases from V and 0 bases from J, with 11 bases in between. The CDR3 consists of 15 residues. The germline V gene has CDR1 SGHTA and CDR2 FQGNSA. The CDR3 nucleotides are TGTGCCAGCAGCTTAAATCCGGGCCTCTCCTACGAGCAGTACTTC. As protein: CASSLNPGLSYEQYF.

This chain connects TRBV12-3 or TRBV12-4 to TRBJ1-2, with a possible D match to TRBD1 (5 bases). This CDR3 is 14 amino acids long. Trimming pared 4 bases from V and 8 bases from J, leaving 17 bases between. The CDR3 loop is CASSSGASRWGYTF. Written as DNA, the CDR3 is TGTGCCAGCAGTTCCGGGGCCTCCCGTTGGGGCTACACCTTC.

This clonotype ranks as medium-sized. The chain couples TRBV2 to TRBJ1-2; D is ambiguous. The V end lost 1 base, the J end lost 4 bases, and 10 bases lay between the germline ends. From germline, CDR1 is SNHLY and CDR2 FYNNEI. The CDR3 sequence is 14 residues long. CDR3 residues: CASSEESVFYGYTF. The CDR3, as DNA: TGTGCCAGCAGTGAAGAGTCAGTTTTCTATGGCTACACCTTC. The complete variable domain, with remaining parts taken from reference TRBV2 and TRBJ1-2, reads EPEVTQTPSHQVTQMGQEVILRCVPISNHLYFYWYRQILGQKVEFLVSFYNNEISEKSEIFDDQFSVERPDGSNFTLKIRSTKLEDSAMYFCASSEESVFYGYTFGSGTRLTVV.

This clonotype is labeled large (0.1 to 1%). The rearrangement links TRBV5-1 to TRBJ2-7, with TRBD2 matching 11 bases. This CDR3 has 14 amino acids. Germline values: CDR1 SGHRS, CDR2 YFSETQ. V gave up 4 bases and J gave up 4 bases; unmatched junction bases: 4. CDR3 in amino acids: CASSTSGSVYEQYF. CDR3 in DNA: TGCGCCAGCAGCACTAGCGGGAGCGTTTACGAGCAGTACTTC.

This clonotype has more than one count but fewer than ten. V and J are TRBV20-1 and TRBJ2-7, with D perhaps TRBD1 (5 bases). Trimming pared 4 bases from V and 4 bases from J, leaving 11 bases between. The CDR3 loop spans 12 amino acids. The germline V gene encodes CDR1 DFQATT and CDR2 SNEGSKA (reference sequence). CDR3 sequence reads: CSAIRQSYEQYF. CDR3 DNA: TGCAGTGCTATCCGACAGTCGTACGAGCAGTACTTC.

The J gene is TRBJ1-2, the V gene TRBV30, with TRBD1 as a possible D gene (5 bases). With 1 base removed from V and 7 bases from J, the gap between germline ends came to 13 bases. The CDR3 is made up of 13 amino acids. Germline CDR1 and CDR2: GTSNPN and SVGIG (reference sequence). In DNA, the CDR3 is TGTGCCTGGAGTGCGGGGACGCTTCTTGGCTACACCTTC. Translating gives CAWSAGTLLGYTF.

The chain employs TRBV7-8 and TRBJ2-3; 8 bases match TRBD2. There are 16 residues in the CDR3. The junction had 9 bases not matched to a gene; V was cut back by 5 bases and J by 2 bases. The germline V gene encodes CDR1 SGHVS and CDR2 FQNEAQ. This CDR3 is CASSPTGTRNTDTQYF. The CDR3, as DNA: TGTGCCAGCAGCCCCACCGGGACTAGGAACACAGATACGCAGTATTTT.

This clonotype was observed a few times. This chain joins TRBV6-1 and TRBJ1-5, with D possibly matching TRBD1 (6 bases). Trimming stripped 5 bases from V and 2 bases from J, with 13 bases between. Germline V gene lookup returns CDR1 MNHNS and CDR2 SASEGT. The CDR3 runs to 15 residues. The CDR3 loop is CASSKQGIGNQPQHF. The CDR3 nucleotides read TGTGCCAGCAGTAAACAGGGTATTGGCAATCAGCCCCAGCATTTT.

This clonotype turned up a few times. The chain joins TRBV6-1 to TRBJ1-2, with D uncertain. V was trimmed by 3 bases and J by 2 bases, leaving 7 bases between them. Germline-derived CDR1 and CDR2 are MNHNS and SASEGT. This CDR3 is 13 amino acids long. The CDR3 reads CASSDLGNYGYTF. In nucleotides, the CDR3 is TGTGCCAGCAGTGATCTCGGAAACTATGGCTACACCTTC.

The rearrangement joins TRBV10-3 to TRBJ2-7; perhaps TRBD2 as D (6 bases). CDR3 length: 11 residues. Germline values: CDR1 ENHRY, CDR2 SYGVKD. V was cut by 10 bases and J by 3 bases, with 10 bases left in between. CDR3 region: CAKSGGYEQYF. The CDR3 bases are TGTGCCAAATCCGGGGGCTACGAGCAGTACTTC.

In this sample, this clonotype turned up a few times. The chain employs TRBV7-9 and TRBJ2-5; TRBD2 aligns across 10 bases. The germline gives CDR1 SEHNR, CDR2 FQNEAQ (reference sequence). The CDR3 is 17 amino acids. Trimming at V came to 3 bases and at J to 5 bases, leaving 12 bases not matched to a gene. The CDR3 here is CASSLGASGRAEETQYF. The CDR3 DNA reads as TGTGCCAGCAGCTTGGGGGCCAGCGGGAGGGCAGAGGAGACCCAGTACTTC.

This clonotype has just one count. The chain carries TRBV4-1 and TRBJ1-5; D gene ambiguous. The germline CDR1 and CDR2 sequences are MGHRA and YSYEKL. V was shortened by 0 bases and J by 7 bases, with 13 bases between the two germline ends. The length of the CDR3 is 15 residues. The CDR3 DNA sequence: TGCGCCAGCAGCCAAGATGCCAGTCGGGGACAGCCCCAGCATTTT. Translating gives CASSQDASRGQPQHF.

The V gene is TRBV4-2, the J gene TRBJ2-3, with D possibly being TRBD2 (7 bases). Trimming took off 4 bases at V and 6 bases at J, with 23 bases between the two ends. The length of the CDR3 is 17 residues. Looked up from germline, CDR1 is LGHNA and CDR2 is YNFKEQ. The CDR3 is CASSRWIGGAEEDTQYF. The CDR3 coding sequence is TGTGCCAGCAGCCGATGGATTGGGGGGGCGGAGGAGGATACGCAGTATTTT.

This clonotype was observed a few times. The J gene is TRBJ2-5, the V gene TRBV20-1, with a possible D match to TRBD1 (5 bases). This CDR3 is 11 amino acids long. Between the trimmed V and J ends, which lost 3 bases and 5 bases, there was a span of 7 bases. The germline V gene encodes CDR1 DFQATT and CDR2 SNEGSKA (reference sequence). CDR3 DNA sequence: TGCAGTGCTAGCAGGGCGGAGACCCAGTACTTC. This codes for CSASRAETQYF.